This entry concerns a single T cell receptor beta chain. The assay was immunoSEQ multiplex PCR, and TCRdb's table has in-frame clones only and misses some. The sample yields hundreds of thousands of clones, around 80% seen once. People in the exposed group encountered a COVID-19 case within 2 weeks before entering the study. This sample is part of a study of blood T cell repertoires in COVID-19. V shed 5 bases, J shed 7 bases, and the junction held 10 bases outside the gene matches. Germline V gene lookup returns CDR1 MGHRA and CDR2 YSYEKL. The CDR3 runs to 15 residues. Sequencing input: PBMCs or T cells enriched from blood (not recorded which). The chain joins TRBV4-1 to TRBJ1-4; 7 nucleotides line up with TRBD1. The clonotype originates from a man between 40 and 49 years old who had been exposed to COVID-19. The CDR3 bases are TGCGCCAGCAGCATGGGACAGAGAAACGTTGAAAAACTGTTTTTT. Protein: CASSMGQRNVEKLFF.